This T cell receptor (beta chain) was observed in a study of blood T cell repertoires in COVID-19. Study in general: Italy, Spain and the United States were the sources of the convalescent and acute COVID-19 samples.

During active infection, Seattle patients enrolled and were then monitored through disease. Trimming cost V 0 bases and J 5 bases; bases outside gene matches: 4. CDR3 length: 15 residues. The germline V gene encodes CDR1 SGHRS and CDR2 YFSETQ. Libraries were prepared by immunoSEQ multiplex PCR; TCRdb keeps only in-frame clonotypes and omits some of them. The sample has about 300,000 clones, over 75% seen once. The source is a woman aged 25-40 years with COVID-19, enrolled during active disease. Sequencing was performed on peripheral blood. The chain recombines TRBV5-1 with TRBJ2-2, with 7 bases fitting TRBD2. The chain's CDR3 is CASSLVISGTGELFF. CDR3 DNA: TGCGCCAGCAGCTTGGTGATTAGCGGGACCGGGGAGCTGTTTTTT.